The clone carrying this T cell receptor (beta chain) was recorded only once. These data belong to a study of blood T cell repertoires in COVID-19. Study as a whole: PBMCs, B-cell-depleted T cells, or T cells provided the cDNA or gDNA that made up the material.

The CDR3 contains 14 residues. Losses at the gene ends were 2 bases for V and 7 bases for J; bases not matched to a gene: 8. Per the germline V gene, CDR1 is MNHEY and CDR2 is SVGAGI. TCRdb keeps only in-frame clones here, not all; method: immunoSEQ multiplex PCR. The profile shows approximately 170,000 clones, around nine tenths of them singletons. V gene TRBV6-5 combines with J gene TRBJ2-7, with 7 bases lining up with TRBD1. Input material: peripheral blood. This sequence was found in a man aged 50 to 59 who had recovered from COVID-19. CDR3 loop: CASSYRTGIYEQYF. CDR3 sequence (DNA): TGTGCCAGCAGTTACAGGACAGGCATTTATGAGCAGTACTTC.